The next 10 T cell receptor beta chains were all read from a single sample in a study of long-term antiretroviral therapy in people with HIV. An immunoSEQ assay, version v3.0, was performed at survey level. Sequencing used immunoSEQ multiplex PCR; TCRdb keeps in-frame clones, though not all of them. The sample has about 22,000 clones, under 90% seen once. Material: unsorted PBMCs, obtained 0.5 years before starting antiretroviral therapy. The receptors here all came from a man aged 35 to 55 with HIV.

V is TRBV5-6 and J is TRBJ2-3; 14 bases are a match to TRBD2. V was pared by 4 bases and J by 5 bases, with 6 bases of the junction left unmatched. The V gene's germline CDR1 is SGHDT and CDR2 YYEEEE. CDR3 length: 16 amino acids. The CDR3: CASSPTSGGAVDTQYF. In nucleotides, the CDR3 is TGTGCCAGCAGCCCGACTAGCGGGGGGGCCGTAGATACGCAGTATTTT.

The chain carries TRBV19 and TRBJ1-3; the match to TRBD1 covers 7 bases. With V trimmed by 4 bases and J by 0 bases, 3 bases remained unmatched. Germline V lookup: CDR1 LNHDA, CDR2 SQIVND (reference sequence). The CDR3 totals 15 residues. CDR3 loop: CASSNRDSSGNTIYF. The DNA for the CDR3 is TGTGCCAGTAGTAATCGGGACAGCTCTGGAAACACCATATATTTT.

The chain uses TRBV5-6 and TRBJ1-2; D ambiguous. Germline CDR1 reads SGHDT; CDR2 reads YYEEEE. The V end was cut by 4 bases, the J end by 0 bases, with 19 bases between. The CDR3 is 17 residues long. CDR3 residues: CASSGKDGVLANYGYTF. The DNA for the CDR3 is TGTGCCAGCAGCGGCAAGGACGGGGTGCTAGCTAACTATGGCTACACCTTC. The complete variable domain, with remaining parts taken from reference TRBV5-6 and TRBJ1-2, reads DAGVTQSPTHLIKTRGQQVTLRCSPKSGHDTVSWYQQALGQGPQFIFQYYEEEERQRGNFPDRFSGHQFPNYSSELNVNALLLGDSALYLCASSGKDGVLANYGYTFGSGTRLTVV.

The chain carries TRBV27 and TRBJ1-4, with D possibly matching TRBD1 (6 bases). The germline V gene encodes CDR1 MNHEY and CDR2 SMNVEV (reference sequence). Trimming shortened V by 3 bases and J by 6 bases, and 11 bases separated the two germline ends. The CDR3 sequence is 14 residues long. The CDR3 loop reads CASSFIRGDEKLFF. The CDR3 DNA sequence: TGTGCCAGCAGTTTCATCAGGGGTGATGAAAAACTGTTTTTT.

This chain connects TRBV6-5 to TRBJ2-2, with D perhaps matching TRBD1 (6 bases). This CDR3 has 14 amino acids. Trimming removed 5 bases from V and 4 bases from J, with 11 bases in between. Germline-derived CDR1 and CDR2 are MNHEY and SVGAGI. This CDR3 reads CASSTGWGTGELFF. Here the CDR3 DNA reads TGTGCCAGCAGTACAGGGTGGGGCACCGGGGAGCTGTTTTTT.

The rearrangement joins TRBV30 to TRBJ1-1; D uncertain. The CDR3 has 13 residues. Germline V gives CDR1 GTSNPN, CDR2 SVGIG (reference sequence). V lost 0 bases and J 8 bases, leaving 13 bases between the germline ends. The CDR3: CAWSVQEGAEAFF. CDR3 in DNA: TGTGCCTGGAGTGTACAAGAGGGCGCAGAAGCTTTCTTT.

This clone was detected once. The chain is built from TRBV19 and TRBJ1-6; the match to TRBD1 covers 9 bases. V dropped 8 bases and J dropped 7; count of bases not matched to a gene: 9. The germline V gene encodes CDR1 LNHDA and CDR2 SQIVND (reference sequence). The CDR3 runs to 15 residues. CDR3 DNA: TGTGCCAGTCTGCAAACGGGACAGGGAAATTCACCCCTCCACTTT. It specifies CASLQTGQGNSPLHF.

The V and J genes are TRBV11-3 and TRBJ2-2; no clear D gene. Germline values: CDR1 SGHNT, CDR2 YENEEA. The ends were cut back, 1 base at V and 0 bases at J, with 12 bases in the middle. This CDR3 region has 17 residues. The CDR3 sequence is CASSLGGLDTNTGELFF. CDR3 DNA sequence: TGTGCCAGCAGCTTAGGCGGCCTCGACACGAACACCGGGGAGCTGTTTTTT.

This chain links TRBV29-1 with TRBJ2-7; 7 nucleotides match TRBD1. Trimming took 4 bases from V and 4 from J; bases not matched to a gene: 7. Germline V CDR1 and CDR2: SQVTM, ANQGSEA. This CDR3 has 13 amino acids. The CDR3 protein is CSVGDRARYEQYF. The DNA for the CDR3 is TGCAGCGTTGGAGACAGGGCGAGATACGAGCAGTACTTC.

This clone has a handful of counts. The chain employs TRBV19 and TRBJ1-6; the match to TRBD1 covers 7 bases. V lost 2 bases to trimming and J lost 4 bases; unmatched junction nucleotides: 5. The CDR3 has 16 amino acids. Germline V CDR1 and CDR2: LNHDA, SQIVND (reference sequence). This chain's CDR3 is CASSIIEQGYNSPLHF. CDR3 bases: TGTGCCAGTAGTATAATTGAACAGGGGTATAATTCACCCCTCCACTTT.